Given below is one T cell receptor (beta chain) in context. Per the study methods: Researchers report that nucleated cell counts were estimated from reference gene primer amplification. The repertoire was sequenced with immunoSEQ multiplex PCR; TCRdb's copy has only in-frame clones and lacks some. The DNA gave D and trimming, while V, J and clone size come from that table. The sample carries approximately 150,000 clones, more than 75% recorded once. The sample originates from a study of blood T cell repertoires in COVID-19. On the study more broadly: Whether acute or convalescent, the COVID-19 samples came from the United States, Italy and Spain. Sources were T cells, B-cell-depleted T cells, or PBMCs; the material itself was cDNA or gDNA.

In terms of age and location, participants ranged from about 18 to 95 years and lived in about 25 US areas. The TCR originated in a man aged 35 to 55 who had recovered from COVID-19. The sample was PBMCs or T cells enriched from blood (not recorded which).

CDR3: CASSYSQTGWGEAFF. Written as DNA, the CDR3 is TGTGCCAGCAGTTACTCGCAAACAGGGTGGGGAGAAGCTTTCTTT. V gene TRBV6-5 combines with J gene TRBJ1-1; a possible D gene is TRBD1 (6 bases). This CDR3 has 15 residues. The V end was cut by 0 bases, the J end by 8 bases, with 16 bases between. CDR1 and CDR2 from the germline V gene are MNHEY and SVGAGI.